What follows are 30 T cell receptor beta chains derived from one specimen sequenced in a study of T cell responses to AZD1222 COVID-19 vaccine. TCRdb's copy holds only in-frame clones and misses some; the assay was immunoSEQ multiplex PCR. The table has over 70,000 clones, about 92% seen once. The input for sequencing was peripheral blood, taken 28 days after the second AZD1222 dose. The origin of the receptors is an adult who received the AZD1222 COVID-19 vaccine.

CDR3 residues: CASSLVGASYNEQFF. In nucleotides, the CDR3 is TGTGCCAGCAGCTTAGTGGGCGCCTCCTACAATGAGCAGTTCTTC. This chain uses TRBV7-2 with TRBJ2-1; D gene uncertain. This CDR3 is built from 15 residues. The germline gives CDR1 SGHTA, CDR2 FQGNSA. V was clipped by 1 base and J by 0 bases, with 7 bases between them.

The chain is built from TRBV6-5 and TRBJ2-1; D is possibly TRBD2 (7 bases). CDR3 length: 15 amino acids. V was cut by 6 bases and J by 6 bases, with 18 bases left in between. Germline V CDR1 and CDR2: MNHEY, SVGAGI. CDR3 amino acids: CASSLSGGASNEQFF. The CDR3 region has the DNA TGTGCCAGCAGCTTAAGTGGGGGGGCCTCCAATGAGCAGTTCTTC.

The chain combines TRBV3-1 (or the pseudogene TRBV3-2) with TRBJ2-7; 10 bases fit TRBD1. CDR3 length: 14 amino acids. V shed 4 bases, J shed 7 bases, and the junction held 7 bases outside the gene matches. Germline CDR1 is LGHDT and CDR2 is YNNKEL (reference sequence). CDR3 protein: CASSPRDRGGEQYV. As DNA, the CDR3 is TGTGCCAGCAGCCCCCGGGACAGGGGCGGAGAGCAGTACGTC.

CDR3 nucleotides: TGTGCCATAACGGGGGGGGCCGAGGAGACCCAGTACTTC. It translates to CAITGGAEETQYF. V and J are TRBV5-4 and TRBJ2-5, with 8 nucleotides matching TRBD2. The CDR3 contains 13 residues. V trimming: 9 bases; J trimming: 5 bases; junction bases outside the gene matches: 9. The V gene's germline CDR1 is SGHNT and CDR2 YYREEE (reference sequence).

This chain uses TRBV9 with TRBJ2-3, with D possibly being TRBD2 (7 bases). V was trimmed by 4 bases and J by 4 bases, leaving 16 bases between them. There are 15 residues in the CDR3. CDR1 SGDLS and CDR2 YYNGEE come from the germline V gene. The CDR3 nucleotides are TGTGCCAGCAGCCACACGTCGGGGGGCGCAGATACGCAGTATTTT. This gives the protein CASSHTSGGADTQYF.

The rearrangement uses TRBV10-1 and TRBJ2-5; no clear D. Germline lookup yields CDR1 WNHNN and CDR2 SYGVQD (reference sequence). V shed 0 bases and J shed 0 bases, with 5 bases lying between them. The CDR3 consists of 14 residues. CDR3 sequence reads: CASSESRYQETQYF. DNA of the CDR3: TGCGCCAGCAGTGAGTCGAGATACCAAGAGACCCAGTACTTC.

The rearrangement joins TRBV5-4 to TRBJ2-2; D uncertain. This CDR3 has 16 amino acids. V was pared by 1 base and J by 1 base, with 11 bases between. Germline V gene data show CDR1 as SGHNT and CDR2 as YYREEE (reference sequence). The CDR3 DNA reads as TGTGCCAGCAGCTTGTTTAGACGAATGAACACCGGGGAGCTGTTTTTT. It is translated as CASSLFRRMNTGELFF.

The rearrangement uses TRBV4-1 and TRBJ2-5; perhaps D is TRBD1 or TRBD2 (5 bases each). The V and J ends lost 4 bases and 1 base respectively, with 16 bases between them. The CDR3 runs 16 residues. Germline lookup yields CDR1 MGHRA and CDR2 YSYEKL. The CDR3 sequence: CASSPLGESRQETQYF. CDR3 DNA: TGCGCCAGCAGCCCCTTAGGGGAGTCGCGCCAAGAGACCCAGTACTTC.

The CDR3 DNA sequence: TGCGCCAGCAGCGCTGGGGGCACCTTCCCTTATGGCTACACCTTC. The encoded protein is CASSAGGTFPYGYTF. This chain joins TRBV5-1 and TRBJ1-2; TRBD1 is a possible D gene (6 bases). This CDR3 contains 15 residues. Germline CDR1 and CDR2: SGHRS and YFSETQ. Trimming pared 4 bases from V and 5 bases from J, leaving 18 bases between.

In this sample, this clone turned up once. The chain couples TRBV6-5 to TRBJ1-3; D remains unclear. Trimming pared 2 bases from V and 9 bases from J, leaving 11 bases between. The CDR3 extends over 13 amino acids. The V gene's germline CDR1 is MNHEY and CDR2 SVGAGI. The CDR3 loop reads CASSYRRGSTIYF. CDR3 sequence (DNA): TGTGCCAGCAGTTACCGCCGCGGTAGCACCATATATTTT.

The V gene is TRBV19, the J gene TRBJ1-3, with D hard to call. The V gene's germline CDR1 is LNHDA and CDR2 SQIVND (reference sequence). There are 15 residues in the CDR3. V gave up 6 bases and J gave up 0 bases, with 12 bases separating them. The CDR3 sequence is CASSLGSYSGNTIYF. The CDR3 coding sequence is TGTGCCAGTAGCCTTGGGTCTTACTCTGGAAACACCATATATTTT.

A few counts support this clone. The rearrangement joins TRBV29-1 to TRBJ2-1; weak D call: TRBD2 (6 bases). Germline lookup yields CDR1 SQVTM and CDR2 ANQGSEA. Trimming shortened V by 4 bases and J by 0 bases, and 7 bases separated the two germline ends. This CDR3 is 13 amino acids long. For the CDR3, the DNA is TGCAGCGTTGCGGAGGGCTCCTACAATGAGCAGTTCTTC. Protein product: CSVAEGSYNEQFF.

CDR3 nucleotides: TGTGCCAGCAGCCCAACAGGGGTCAGGCCCGGGCCTTCACCCCTCCACTTT. It codes for CASSPTGVRPGPSPLHF. The rearrangement uses TRBV6-2 or TRBV6-3 and TRBJ1-6, with TRBD1 matching over 7 bases. The V segment lost 6 bases and the J segment 9 bases; nucleotides outside the gene matches: 17. CDR1 and CDR2 from the germline V gene are MNHEY and SVGEGT. CDR3 size: 17 residues.

This chain joins TRBV27 and TRBJ2-3; the match to TRBD2 covers 8 bases. There are 14 residues in the CDR3. Germline CDR1 is MNHEY and CDR2 is SMNVEV (reference sequence). Unmatched junction bases numbered 8, after V lost 5 bases and J lost 7 bases. The CDR3 region is CASSIGRDRNTQYF. For the CDR3, the DNA is TGTGCCAGCAGTATCGGGAGGGATAGAAATACGCAGTATTTT.

This chain connects TRBV7-3 to TRBJ2-5; 10 positions match TRBD2. The CDR3 runs to 15 residues. CDR1 is SGHTA, CDR2 FQGTGA, per germline. Trimming at V came to 5 bases and at J to 3 bases, leaving 6 bases not matched to a gene. The CDR3 DNA reads TGTGCCAGCAGCCGCCTCGGACTAGCGGAAGAGACCCAGTACTTC. This codes for CASSRLGLAEETQYF.

This chain uses TRBV2 with TRBJ2-7, with 7 bases identical to TRBD2. The ends lost 8 bases at V and 3 bases at J; junction bases unmatched: 10. Germline V lookup: CDR1 SNHLY, CDR2 FYNNEI. The CDR3 is made up of 14 amino acids. CDR3 in DNA: TGTGCCAGCGGACTCGGGGGGAATAACTACGAGCAGTACTTC. Translating it yields CASGLGGNNYEQYF.

Remarks on this clone: A junction end diverges from the germline sequence, so it may reflect a read error. The rearrangement uses TRBV7-7 and TRBJ2-2, with TRBD1 matching 9 bases. Germline values: CDR1 SSHAT, CDR2 FNYEAQ (reference sequence). The CDR3 consists of 14 residues. In DNA, the CDR3 is TGTGCTAGCAGCCGGACAGGGGCCACCGGGGAGCTGTTTTTT. It specifies CASSRTGATGELFF.

The chain links TRBV7-9 to TRBJ2-2; weak D call: TRBD2 (6 bases). The CDR3 covers 17 residues. The V and J ends lost 5 bases and 6 bases respectively, with 22 bases between them. Germline lookup yields CDR1 SEHNR and CDR2 FQNEAQ (reference sequence). The CDR3 region has the DNA TGTGCCAGCAGCCCCCCTGCGGGGCCTGGACCGGCCGGGGAGCTGTTTTTT. Protein: CASSPPAGPGPAGELFF.

A word on this clone: The germline gene is not matched at one end of the junction; a read error may be the cause. The gene calls are TRBV19 and TRBJ2-7; 9 bases map to TRBD2. Germline V CDR1 and CDR2: LNHDA, SQIVND (reference sequence). The CDR3 loop spans 14 amino acids. The CDR3 DNA is TGTGCCATTAGTAGCGGGGGACCTACCTACGAGCAGTACTTC. Amino acids: CAISSGGPTYEQYF.

This clone turned up a few times. The rearrangement uses TRBV2 and TRBJ1-3; TRBD1 matches at 8 bases. Germline V CDR1 and CDR2: SNHLY, FYNNEI. The CDR3 runs to 14 residues. J gave up 4 bases and V 5 bases, and 4 bases lay outside the gene matches. CDR3 in amino acids: CASSPGTGGNTIYF. The DNA for the CDR3 is TGTGCCAGCAGTCCCGGGACAGGAGGAAACACCATATATTTT. Full variable domain (outside the CDR3, taken from reference TRBV2 and TRBJ1-3): EPEVTQTPSHQVTQMGQEVILRCVPISNHLYFYWYRQILGQKVEFLVSFYNNEISEKSEIFDDQFSVERPDGSNFTLKIRSTKLEDSAMYFCASSPGTGGNTIYFGEGSWLTVV.

The rearrangement links TRBV6-2 or TRBV6-3 to TRBJ2-7, with D maybe TRBD1 (6 bases). Germline assignment: CDR1 MNHEY and CDR2 SVGEGT. V lost 2 bases, J lost 10 bases, and 18 bases lay in between. This CDR3 has 14 residues. The CDR3 nucleotides are TGTGCCAGCAGTTACACGGATACAGGGTTCCTCCAGTACGTC. It is translated as CASSYTDTGFLQYV.

This clone showed up just once. V gene TRBV11-1 combines with J gene TRBJ2-6, with D possibly being TRBD1 (5 bases). V lost 2 bases to trimming and J lost 1 base, with 9 bases between them. Germline CDR1 SGHAT, CDR2 FQDESV (reference sequence). This CDR3 contains 16 residues. The CDR3 spells CASSLLAGSGANVLTF. DNA of the CDR3: TGTGCCAGCAGCTTATTGGCAGGGTCTGGGGCCAACGTCCTGACTTTC.

The V call is TRBV29-1, the J call TRBJ2-7; TRBD1 matches 8 bases. This CDR3 has 13 residues. Trimming cost V 6 bases and J 6 bases; bases outside gene matches: 10. The germline V gene encodes CDR1 SQVTM and CDR2 ANQGSEA. The DNA of the CDR3 is TGCAGCGTGGAGACAGGGGCGCGTTCCGAGCAGTACTTC. It translates to CSVETGARSEQYF.

The V call is TRBV5-6, the J call TRBJ1-5; weak D call: TRBD1 (6 bases). This CDR3 spans 19 amino acids. Germline CDR1 SGHDT, CDR2 YYEEEE. V was clipped by 1 base and J by 0 bases, with 20 bases between them. This CDR3 reads CASSLPQGGGVHSNQPQHF. DNA for the CDR3: TGTGCCAGCAGCTTGCCTCAAGGGGGAGGGGTCCATAGCAATCAGCCCCAGCATTTT.

V gene TRBV6-5 combines with J gene TRBJ1-1, with 8 bases identical to TRBD1. This CDR3 comprises 14 residues. Germline V gives CDR1 MNHEY, CDR2 SVGAGI. After removal of 6 bases from V and 0 bases from J, the junction contained 3 bases not matched to a gene. CDR3: CASRHRGMNTEAFF. The CDR3 nucleotides read TGTGCCAGCAGACACAGGGGGATGAACACTGAAGCTTTCTTT.

The chain recombines TRBV5-5 with TRBJ1-2; no definite D call. V was clipped by 0 bases and J by 4 bases, with 10 bases between them. This CDR3 is built from 14 residues. The V gene's germline CDR1 is SGHKS and CDR2 YYEKEE (reference sequence). CDR3 sequence reads: CASSLEEGIYGYTF. The DNA for the CDR3 is TGTGCCAGCAGCTTGGAAGAGGGAATCTATGGCTACACCTTC. Full variable domain (outside the CDR3, taken from reference TRBV5-5 and TRBJ1-2): DAGVTQSPTHLIKTRGQQVTLRCSPISGHKSVSWYQQVLGQGPQFIFQYYEKEERGRGNFPDRFSARQFPNYSSELNVNALLLGDSALYLCASSLEEGIYGYTFGSGTRLTVV.

The rearrangement uses TRBV29-1 and TRBJ2-5; the D gene is possibly TRBD2 (5 bases). Trimming shortened V by 3 bases and J by 5 bases, and 10 bases separated the two germline ends. The CDR3 has 12 residues. The germline V gene encodes CDR1 SQVTM and CDR2 ANQGSEA. CDR3 sequence (DNA): TGCAGCGTTGATACGGGGTACGAGACCCAGTACTTC. It is translated as CSVDTGYETQYF.

The chain's CDR3 is CASSFGYRTEAFF. In nucleotides, the CDR3 is TGTGCCAGCAGTTTCGGTTATCGTACTGAAGCTTTCTTT. The chain employs TRBV12-3 or TRBV12-4 and TRBJ1-1, with D uncertain. V lost 3 bases, J lost 5 bases, and 10 bases lay in between. This CDR3 is 13 amino acids long.

V and J are TRBV29-1 and TRBJ2-5; 8 positions agree with TRBD1. This CDR3 has 13 residues. The ends lost 0 bases at V and 7 bases at J; junction bases unmatched: 4. The germline gives CDR1 SQVTM, CDR2 ANQGSEA. The DNA for the CDR3 is TGCAGCGTTGAAGAACCACAGGGGGGGACCCAGTACTTC. The encoded protein is CSVEEPQGGTQYF.

This clone was counted between two and nine times. The chain is built from TRBV6-6 and TRBJ2-3; D may match TRBD1 or TRBD2 (5 bases each). This CDR3 spans 16 amino acids. V was clipped by 6 bases and J by 4 bases, with 20 bases between them. Germline values: CDR1 MNHNY, CDR2 SVGAGI (reference sequence). The CDR3 coding sequence is TGTGCCAGCAGGAATTACGGGACCCAGCCCGCAGATACGCAGTATTTT. Translated, it gives CASRNYGTQPADTQYF.